This T cell receptor (beta chain) was captured by sequencing in a study of STAT5B mutations in CD4+ large granular lymphocyte leukemia. Germline values: CDR1 SGHNT, CDR2 YENEEA. CDR3 length: 14 amino acids. Trimming took 3 bases from V and 8 from J; bases not matched to a gene: 5. This clone was picked up a small number of times. Its antigen is as yet unknown. Libraries were prepared by immunoSEQ multiplex PCR; TCRdb keeps only in-frame clonotypes and omits some of them. Found here are around 33,000 clones, approximately 79% of them singletons; the top ten hold roughly 2.2%. Study results and limitations: Without putative leukemic clones, patient CD4-sorted repertoires remained more clonal than healthy CD4+ repertoires.

The clonotype originates from a human donor in good health. Sequencing used CD4+ T cells from blood buffy coats. The V gene is TRBV11-3, the J gene TRBJ1-4; 8 positions match TRBD1. The CDR3: CASSFGQGNEKLFF. The DNA for the CDR3 is TGTGCCAGCAGCTTTGGACAGGGAAACGAAAAACTGTTTTTT.